This TCR beta chain originates from a study of post-analysis software for immune sequencing data. About the study: Multiple sclerosis in the patients followed relapsing-remitting, secondary progressive and progressive-relapsing courses. Study-wide results and caveats: A few TRBV segments (TRBV5-6, TRBV5-1 and TRBV20-1 among them) occurred more frequently in patients than in controls.

From germline, CDR1 is SGHAT and CDR2 FQNNGV. The CDR3 runs 16 residues. V dropped 1 base and J dropped 9 bases, with 19 bases sitting between them. Details on this clonotype: Its antigen is not identified.

TCR beta cDNA libraries included unique molecular identifiers. One entry per CDR3 protein results from TCRdb running MiXCR on the PCR reads. This sample has over 300,000 distinct CDR3 sequences; about a third occur once, and the top ten carry under 15%. Material for sequencing was blood. The source of this sequence is a girl aged 10 to 17 with multiple sclerosis. This chain uses TRBV11-2 with TRBJ2-1, with D unclear. The CDR3 DNA sequence: TGTGCCAGCAGCTTAGCTTCGTTACGTGGCATTGGTGAGCAGTTCTTC. The encoded protein is CASSLASLRGIGEQFF. The full variable domain, rest sourced from reference TRBV11-2 and TRBJ2-1, is EAGVAQSPRYKIIEKRQSVAFWCNPISGHATLYWYQQILGQGPKLLIQFQNNGVVDDSQLPKDRFSAERLKGVDSTLKIQPAKLEDSAVYLCASSLASLRGIGEQFFGPGTRLTVL.